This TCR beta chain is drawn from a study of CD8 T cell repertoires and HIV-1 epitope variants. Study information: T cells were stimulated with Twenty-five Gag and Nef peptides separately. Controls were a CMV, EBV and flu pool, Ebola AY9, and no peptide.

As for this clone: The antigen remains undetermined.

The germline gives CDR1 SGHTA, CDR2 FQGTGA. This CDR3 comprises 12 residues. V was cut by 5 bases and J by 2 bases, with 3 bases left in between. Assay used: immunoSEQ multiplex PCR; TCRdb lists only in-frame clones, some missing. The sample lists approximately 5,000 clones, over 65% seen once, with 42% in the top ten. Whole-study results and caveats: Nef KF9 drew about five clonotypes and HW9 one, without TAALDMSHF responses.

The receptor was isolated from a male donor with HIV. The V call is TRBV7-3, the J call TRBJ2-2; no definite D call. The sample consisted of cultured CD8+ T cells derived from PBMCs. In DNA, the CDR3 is TGTGCCAGCAGCATAAACACCGGGGAGCTGTTTTTT. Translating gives CASSINTGELFF.